Listed below are T cell receptor beta chains from one sample, sequenced in a study of tumor-infiltrating lymphocytes in primary liver carcinoma. From the multiplex PCR reads, TCRdb called clonotypes with MiXCR, one entry per CDR3 protein. The table shows about 200,000 distinct CDR3 sequences, with approximately 64% occurring only once. Material: peripheral blood. The receptors originated from a woman aged 60-75 years with primary liver carcinoma and hepatitis B virus infection. The CDR3 runs from the conserved cysteine through the conserved F or W. The D gene is left open where the match is weak. Where a row states a size, it is once, few, many or the class of an expanded clone; other rows omit it.

TRBJ2-2 | few | TRBV5-4 | TRBD1 | TGTGCCAGCAGGCCCCGGACAGGGGATGGGACCGGGGAGCTGTTTTTT | CASRPRTGDGTGELFF
TRBJ2-1 | - | TRBV6-1 | - | TGTACCAGCACCGAAGAGCCCTCCTCCTACAATGAGCAGTTCTTC | CTSTEEPSSYNEQFF
TRBJ1-1 | - | TRBV11-2 | - | TGTGCCAGCAGCCTACCCCGGTTGATGGGGGCCGAAGCTTTCTTT | CASSLPRLMGAEAFF
TRBJ2-1 | many | TRBV11-2 | TRBD2 | TGTGCCAGCAGCCGATTAGCGGGGAGAAATGAGCAGTTCTTC | CASSRLAGRNEQFF
TRBJ2-7 | many | TRBV6-1 | - | TGTGCCAGCAGTGAAGTAGCAGGGAGCTCCTACGAGCAGTACTTC | CASSEVAGSSYEQYF
TRBJ2-1 | few | TRBV6-1 | - | TGTGCCAGCACCCGGGGCGGGAATTCCTACAATGAGCAGTTCTTC | CASTRGGNSYNEQFF
TRBJ2-3 | - | TRBV7-9 | - | TGTGCCAGCAGCTTTAGACAGGCTAGCACAGATATGCAGTATTTT | CASSFRQASTDMQYF
TRBJ2-7 | many | TRBV6-5 | TRBD2 | TGTGCCAGCAGTTACTCTAGGACTAGCCGCTACGAGCAGTACTTC | CASSYSRTSRYEQYF
TRBJ1-1 | - | TRBV2 | - | TGTGCCAGCAGGGCTCAAGGACACCCGAACACTGAAGCTTTCTTT | CASRAQGHPNTEAFF
TRBJ2-7 | - | TRBV5-1 | TRBD2 | TGCGCCAGCAGCACTAGCGGGAGGGAGTACGAGCGATACTTC | CASSTSGREYERYF
TRBJ1-2 | - | TRBV7-8 | - | TGTGCCAGCAGCTTTTCGGGACGGGGGAACTATGGCTACACCTTC | CASSFSGRGNYGYTF
TRBJ2-7 | - | TRBV20-1 | - | TGCAGTGCTAGAGAAAGGGGCTACGAGCAGTACTTC | CSARERGYEQYF
TRBJ2-2 | many | TRBV12-3/TRBV12-4 | - | TGTGCCAGCAGTTGGGGGGGCGGATCGAACACCGGGGAGCTGTTTTTT | CASSWGGGSNTGELFF
TRBJ1-6 | few | TRBV6-1 | - | TGTGCCAGCAGTGAAAGCGGCTCCTATAATTCACCCCTCCACTTT | CASSESGSYNSPLHF
TRBJ2-1 | few | TRBV4-1 | - | TGCGCCAGCAGCCAAGGGCCCCAGGGGAGAGGCAATGAGCAGTTCTTC | CASSQGPQGRGNEQFF
TRBJ1-1 | medium-sized | TRBV29-1 | - | TGCAGCGCCAGGACAGAAACGAACACTGAAGCTTTCTTT | CSARTETNTEAFF
TRBJ2-2 | - | TRBV14 | - | TGCGCCAGCAGCCAAGAACTACCTCAGAACACCCGGGAGCTGTTTTTT | CASSQELPQNTRELFF
TRBJ2-5 | - | TRBV9 | TRBD2 | TGTGCCAGCAGAGTTAGCGGGAGTTGGGAGGAGACCCAGTACTTC | CASRVSGSWEETQYF
TRBJ2-3 | - | TRBV7-3 | - | TGTGCCAGCAGCTTAACAGGGGGGTTTAGCACAGATACGCAGTATTTT | CASSLTGGFSTDTQYF
TRBJ2-7 | - | TRBV2 | - | TGTGCGACCCACCTGGGGGCGAGCTACGAGCAGTACTTC | CATHLGASYEQYF
TRBJ1-5 | few | TRBV2 | - | TGTGCCAGCACCTTCAGGGGTTTAGGCAATCAGCCCCAGCATTTT | CASTFRGLGNQPQHF
TRBJ1-5 | many | TRBV11-2 | - | TGTGCCAGCAGCTTGGAGAGAAAGCAGCCCCAGCATTTT | CASSLERKQPQHF
TRBJ2-1 | - | TRBV19 | - | TGTGCCAATAGTATCTTGGGCACCTACAATGAGCAGTTCTTC | CANSILGTYNEQFF
TRBJ2-5 | - | TRBV4-1 | TRBD2 | TGCGCCAGCAGCCAGGAGGGACTAGCTTGGAAGACCCAGAACTTC | CASSQEGLAWKTQNF
TRBJ2-7 | many | TRBV28 | - | TGTGCCAGCAGTTTGGCCCACTATACCTACGAGCAGTACTTC | CASSLAHYTYEQYF
TRBJ1-1 | - | TRBV11-2 | - | TGTGCCATCAGCTCAGGACAGCTTCTGAACACTGAAGCTTTCTTT | CAISSGQLLNTEAFF
TRBJ2-3 | few | TRBV5-4 | - | TGTGCCAGTAATACTAGCCCATACACAGATACGCAGTATTTT | CASNTSPYTDTQYF
TRBJ2-7 | few | TRBV14 | TRBD2 | TGTGCCAGCAGAGATACCTGGACTAGCGGGAGGGCCGAGTTGGACGATCAGTACTTC | CASRDTWTSGRAELDDQYF
TRBJ2-3 | few | TRBV5-1 | TRBD2 | TGCGCCAGCAGCTTGGCAGCGGGAGGCGCAGATACGCAGTATTTT | CASSLAAGGADTQYF
TRBJ2-7 | many | TRBV10-2 | - | TGCGCCAGCAGTGGGGGGGCCGCTCGCTCTAAGAACTCCTACGAGCAGTACTTC | CASSGGAARSKNSYEQYF
TRBJ2-1 | - | TRBV19 | TRBD1 | TGTGCCAGTAGTAACGGACAGGGAGGTGAGCAGTTCTTC | CASSNGQGGEQFF
TRBJ1-5 | - | TRBV6-1 | - | TGTGCCAGCAGTGTCTGGGGAGATTTGCCCCAGCATTTT | CASSVWGDLPQHF
TRBJ2-7 | - | TRBV25-1 | TRBD1 | TGTGCCAGCAGTGAACCCGGGACAGGGGACTACGAGCAGTACTTC | CASSEPGTGDYEQYF
TRBJ2-5 | - | TRBV14 | - | TGTGCCAGCAGCCAAACGGGAACCCACTGGTTGGTGACCCAGTACTTC | CASSQTGTHWLVTQYF
TRBJ2-1 | - | TRBV5-6 | TRBD2 | TGTGCCAGCAGCCATACCCTAGCGGGAGGTTACAATGAGCAGTTCTTC | CASSHTLAGGYNEQFF
TRBJ2-5 | - | TRBV10-3 | - | TGTGCCATCAGCACAGTAAGAGAGACCCAGTACTTC | CAISTVRETQYF
TRBJ2-5 | once | TRBV11-2 | - | TGTGCCAGCAGCATCCCGGTTTACAATGAGCAGTACTTC | CASSIPVYNEQYF
TRBJ1-5 | few | TRBV28 | - | TGTGCCAGCAGTTTTGTTAGCAATCAGCCCCAGCATTTT | CASSFVSNQPQHF
TRBJ2-3 | - | TRBV11-2 | - | TGTACCAGCAACTTAGCAGATACGCAGTATTTT | CTSNLADTQYF
TRBJ2-7 | medium-sized | TRBV11-2 | TRBD2 | TGTGCCAGCAGCCATACTAGCGGGAGGTCCGAGCAGTACTTC | CASSHTSGRSEQYF
TRBJ1-2 | many | TRBV29-1 | - | TGCAGCGTTGGTGGGATAGACAGAAACTATGGCTACACCTTC | CSVGGIDRNYGYTF
TRBJ2-5 | - | TRBV12-3/TRBV12-4 | - | TGTACCAGCAGTTACGGACAAGAGAACCAGTACTTC | CTSSYGQENQYF
TRBJ2-1 | once | TRBV11-3 | TRBD2 | TGTGCCAGCAGCTCCAGTAAGCCTAGCGGACTAAACTCCTACAATGAACAGTTCTTC | CASSSSKPSGLNSYNEQFF